This TCR beta chain was sequenced during a study of identical twins. Study observations and caveats: It was possible that invariant MAIT and iNKT cells partly confounded the zero-insertion analyses. Twin pairs' shared out-of-frame alpha sequences were enriched in low generation probability. Compared with models, monozygotic twins showed more out-of-frame TCR alpha sharing.

This CDR3 contains 13 residues. CDR1 is DFQATT, CDR2 SNEGSKA, per germline (reference sequence). Trimming at V came to 7 bases and at J to 3 bases, leaving 5 bases not matched to a gene. MiXCR, applied by TCRdb to the 5' RACE reads, yields one record per CDR3 protein. The sample has 690,000 or so distinct CDR3 sequences; 5.5% to 6.5% are singletons. In the case of this clonotype: The target antigen is unknown.

The sequence was obtained from a man between 18 and 35 years old in good health. Material for sequencing was naive T cells sorted from blood. The chain carries TRBV20-1 and TRBJ2-3; 9 bases align to TRBD2. Written as DNA, the CDR3 is TGCAGTGTCAGTAGCGGGAGTACAGATACGCAGTATTTT. Amino acid sequence: CSVSSGSTDTQYF.